This TCR beta chain was sequenced during a study of blood T cell repertoires in COVID-19 (dated by TCRdb to the early 2020s). At the level of the whole study: Samples covering the acute and convalescent phases of COVID-19 were provided by collaborators in the United States, Italy and Spain. The dataset comprised deeply sampled blood TCRbeta repertoires from subjects exposed to, actively infected with, or recovered from COVID-19. Nearly every sample came with metadata listing a de-identified subject ID, COVID-19 status, age in years and sex. A freely available public database, intended as a resource for researchers studying the immune response to SARS-CoV-2, is where the repertoires were released. The material from the prospective study consisted of cDNA or gDNA derived from T cells, B-cell-depleted T cells, or PBMCs. The samples were drawn from the first 160 participants of the ongoing ImmuneRACE study and from more than 1,000 subjects provided by 6 global collaborators. Where available, HLA class I and class II types were obtained from metadata supplied by the sample provider rather than from assay-based typing. Study-level results and caveats: Clinical and demographic metadata were provided uncurated, with the amount varying by source and participant.

A word on this clone: What this receptor recognizes is not known. No per-base quality is available; no much larger clone lies one base away.

Collaborating institutions collected whole blood in K2EDTA tubes following their own protocols. For TCRbeta analysis, collaborators shipped samples as frozen whole blood, isolated PBMCs, or DNA extracted from either of those sample types. TCRbeta CDR3 regions were amplified from genomic DNA by means of the immunoSEQ Assay, a bias-controlled multiplex PCR. As for how the authors treated the data: Within the assay, amplification of reference gene primers was used to estimate how many nucleated cells each sample contained. To quantify the absolute abundance of each unique TCRbeta CDR3 rearrangement, sequence reads were collapsed and filtered. For each sample, productive Simpson clonality was calculated as the square root of Simpson's diversity index across productive rearrangements. TCRdb took this table from immuneACCESS and kept in-frame rearrangements with V and J called. Such tables lack part of the clones; where checked against another copy, unresolved V genes explain under half of the gap, and the rest is unexplained. D and trimming were read from the DNA, whereas the V and J calls and clone size are those reported in that table. This sample is represented by about 24,000 clones; under 90% of them were singletons. The ten largest account for around 30% of the sample.

CDR1 and CDR2, looked up from the germline V gene (reference sequence), are LNHNV and YYDKDF. V sheds 8 bases and J sheds 0 bases, leaving 14 bases between their ends. The CDR3 measures 15 amino acids from cysteine to phenylalanine. Kept here is only the CDR3 DNA, which spans 45 bases and is read in frame from base 1. The chain couples TRBV15 to TRBJ1-5; a confident D gene designation cannot be given. The receptor was isolated from a woman between 65 and 79 years old with active COVID-19. Material: peripheral blood. CDR3 protein: CATRVAGNSNQPQHF. The bases read TGTGCCACCCGGGTGGCGGGGAATAGCAATCAGCCCCAGCATTTT. With the rest looked up from the reference TRBV15 and TRBJ1-5 genes rather than sequenced, the full variable domain is DAMVIQNPRYQVTQFGKPVTLSCSQTLNHNVMYWYQQKSSQAPKLLFHYYDKDFNNEADTPDNFQSRRPNTSFCFLDIRSPGLGDTAMYLCATRVAGNSNQPQHFGDGTRLSIL.